This T cell receptor (beta chain) comes out of a study of blood T cell repertoires in COVID-19. Across the study: COVID-19 samples, acute and convalescent, were from the United States, Italy and Spain. From T cells, B-cell-depleted T cells, or PBMCs came the material, which was cDNA or gDNA.

Seattle patient enrollment occurred during active infection, with longitudinal follow-up thereafter. With V trimmed by 0 bases and J by 4 bases, 2 bases remained unmatched. The germline V gene has CDR1 SGHRS and CDR2 YFSETQ. There are 16 residues in the CDR3. Authors' processing steps: Quantification of nucleated cells was approximated via reference gene primer amplification. The assay was immunoSEQ multiplex PCR, and TCRdb's table has in-frame clones only and misses some. The V and J calls and clone size come from that table; D and trimming were worked out from the DNA. The sample lists roughly 100,000 clones, 88% occurring once.

The TCR sequence derives from a man aged 50-59 years with COVID-19, enrolled during active disease. The sample taken for sequencing was peripheral blood. This chain uses TRBV5-1 with TRBJ2-1; 12 bases are a match to TRBD2. CDR3 region: CASSLELAGGYNEQFF. The CDR3 nucleotides are TGCGCCAGCAGCTTGGAACTAGCGGGGGGATACAATGAGCAGTTCTTC.